The table lists the clone carrying this T cell receptor (beta chain) with many counts. The antigen is not known. This entry comes from a study of response to subunit inactivated influenza vaccine. Study observations and caveats: Seasonal influenza vaccination, on each occasion, was suggested by the authors to recruit few new T cells.

After removal of 3 bases from V and 4 bases from J, the junction contained 6 bases not matched to a gene. CDR1 and CDR2 from the germline V gene are MDHEN and SYDVKM. The CDR3 runs to 15 residues. MiXCR, applied by TCRdb to the RT-PCR reads, yields one record per CDR3 protein. The table has 450,000 to 600,000 distinct CDR3 sequences, less than 10% seen once. The rearrangement joins TRBV28 to TRBJ1-5; 7 nucleotides match TRBD1. The sequencing here drew on PBMCs from blood, taken less than 30 months after vaccination. The sequence came from a man aged 45 to 70 who received an inactivated influenza vaccine. The CDR3 sequence: CASSFGTAVNQPQHF. The CDR3 DNA follows: TGTGCCAGCAGTTTCGGGACAGCCGTAAATCAGCCCCAGCATTTT.